This TCR beta chain derives from a study of shared clonotypes between healthy human individuals. About the study: Sampling drew on donors who were a couple of women and a few men aged 18 to 49.

Recent acute infections and vaccinations were absent in the healthy HIV-negative adult donors. As regards this clone: Its antigen is still unknown.

Study conclusions and caveats: Naive subsets generally exceeded memory subsets in estimated richness.

Tens of thousands of T cell genomes, or approximately 200 ng DNA, went into the sorted-subset replicate PCRs. Here immunoSEQ multiplex PCR was the method, and the copy in TCRdb shows in-frame clones only, minus some. The top ten clones hold about 0.13% of a sample with 2,500,000 or so clones, 90% to 95% of them seen once. The germline V and J ends were trimmed by 5 bases and 0 bases, with 18 bases remaining between them. This CDR3 is 17 amino acids long. Germline V gives CDR1 SEHNR, CDR2 FQNEAQ (reference sequence). Sample: naive CD4+ T cells sorted from blood. Indicated subset: CD45RA+ positively selected. V usage is TRBV7-9 and J usage is TRBJ2-3; D assignment may be TRBD1 or TRBD2 (5 bases each). The receptor was isolated from a man between 18 and 35 years old in good health. CDR3 DNA: TGTGCCAGCAGCCCCCCGAGGGACCTACATAGCACAGATACGCAGTATTTT. It yields the protein CASSPPRDLHSTDTQYF.